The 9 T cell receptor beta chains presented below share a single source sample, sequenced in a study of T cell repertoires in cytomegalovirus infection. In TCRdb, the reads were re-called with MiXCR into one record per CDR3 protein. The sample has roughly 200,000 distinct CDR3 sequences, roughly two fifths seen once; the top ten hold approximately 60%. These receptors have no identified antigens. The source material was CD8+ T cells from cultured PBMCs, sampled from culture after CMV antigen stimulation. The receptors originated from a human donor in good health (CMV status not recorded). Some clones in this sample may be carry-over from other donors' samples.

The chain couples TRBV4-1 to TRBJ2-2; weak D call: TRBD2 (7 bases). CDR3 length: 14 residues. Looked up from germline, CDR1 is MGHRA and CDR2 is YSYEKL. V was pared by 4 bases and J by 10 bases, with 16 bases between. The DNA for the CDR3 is TGCGCCAGCAGCCGCATTGGGGGGGGCGTGGAGCTGTTTTTT. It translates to CASSRIGGGVELFF.

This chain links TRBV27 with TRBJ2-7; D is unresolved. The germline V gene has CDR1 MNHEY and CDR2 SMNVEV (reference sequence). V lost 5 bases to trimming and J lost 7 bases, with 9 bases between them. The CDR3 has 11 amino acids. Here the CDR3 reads CASSRFGEQYF. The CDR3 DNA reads TGTGCCAGCAGTCGATTCGGAGAGCAGTACTTC.

The CDR3 sequence is CSVEVDTPLELFF. CDR3 nucleotide sequence: TGCAGCGTTGAAGTGGACACTCCATTAGAACTGTTTTTT. The chain combines TRBV29-1 with TRBJ1-4; TRBD1 might be the D (5 bases). Deletions cut 1 base from V and 12 bases from J, with 15 bases between. CDR3 size: 13 residues. The germline V gene encodes CDR1 SQVTM and CDR2 ANQGSEA.

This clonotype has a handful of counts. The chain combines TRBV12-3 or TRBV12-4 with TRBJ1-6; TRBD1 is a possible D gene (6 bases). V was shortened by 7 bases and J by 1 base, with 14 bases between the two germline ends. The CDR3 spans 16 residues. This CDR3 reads CASTKSQGSYNSPLHF. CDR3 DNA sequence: TGTGCCAGCACCAAATCACAGGGTTCCTATAATTCACCCCTCCACTTT.

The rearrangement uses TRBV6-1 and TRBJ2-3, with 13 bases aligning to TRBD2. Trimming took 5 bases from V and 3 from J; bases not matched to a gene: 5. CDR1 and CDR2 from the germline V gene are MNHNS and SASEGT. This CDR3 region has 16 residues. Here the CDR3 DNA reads TGTGCCAGCAGTAGTACTAGCGGGGGGGCTACAGATACGCAGTATTTT. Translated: CASSSTSGGATDTQYF.

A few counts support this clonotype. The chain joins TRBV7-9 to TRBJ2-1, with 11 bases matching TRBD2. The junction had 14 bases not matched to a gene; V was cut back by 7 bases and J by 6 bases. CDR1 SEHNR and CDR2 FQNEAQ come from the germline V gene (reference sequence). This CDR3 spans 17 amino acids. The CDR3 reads CASIITSGGIVGNEQFF. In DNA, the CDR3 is TGTGCCAGCATCATCACTAGCGGGGGTATCGTCGGCAATGAGCAGTTCTTC. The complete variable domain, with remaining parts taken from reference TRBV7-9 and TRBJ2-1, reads DTGVSQNPRHKITKRGQNVTFRCDPISEHNRLYWYRQTLGQGPEFLTYFQNEAQLEKSRLLSDRFSAERPKGSFSTLEIQRTEQGDSAMYLCASIITSGGIVGNEQFFGPGTRLTVL.

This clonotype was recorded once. The CDR3 region has the DNA TGTGCCAGCAGCGGGGGCAGCTACACTGAAGCTTTCTTT. Translated, it gives CASSGGSYTEAFF. This chain uses TRBV6-5 with TRBJ1-1; D possibly corresponds to TRBD1 (6 bases). Per germline, CDR1 MNHEY and CDR2 SVGAGI. Between the trimmed V and J ends, which lost 6 bases and 3 bases, there was a span of 11 bases. This CDR3 has 13 residues.

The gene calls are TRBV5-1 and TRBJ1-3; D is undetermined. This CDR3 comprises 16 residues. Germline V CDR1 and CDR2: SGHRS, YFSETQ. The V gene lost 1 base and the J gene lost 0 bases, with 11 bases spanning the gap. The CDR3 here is CASSLSGRSSGNTIYF. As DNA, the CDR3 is TGCGCCAGCAGCTTGTCTGGCCGAAGCTCTGGAAACACCATATATTTT.

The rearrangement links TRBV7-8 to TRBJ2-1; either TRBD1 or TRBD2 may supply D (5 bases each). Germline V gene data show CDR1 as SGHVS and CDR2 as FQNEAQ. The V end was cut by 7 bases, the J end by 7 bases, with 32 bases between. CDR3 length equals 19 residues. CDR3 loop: CASKLGTRVPQQDRNEQFF. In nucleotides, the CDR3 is TGTGCCAGCAAATTGGGGACCAGGGTCCCTCAACAAGATAGGAATGAGCAGTTCTTC.